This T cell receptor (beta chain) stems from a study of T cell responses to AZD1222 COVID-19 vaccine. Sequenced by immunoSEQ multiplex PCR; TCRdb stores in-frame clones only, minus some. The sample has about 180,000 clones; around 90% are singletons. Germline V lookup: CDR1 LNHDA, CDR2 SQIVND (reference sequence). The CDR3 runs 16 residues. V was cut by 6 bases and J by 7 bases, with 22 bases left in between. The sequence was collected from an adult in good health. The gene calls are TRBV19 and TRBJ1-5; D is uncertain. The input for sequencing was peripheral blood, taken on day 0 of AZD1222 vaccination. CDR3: CASSRAHPLSGQPQHF. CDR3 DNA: TGTGCCAGTAGCCGGGCCCACCCGCTATCAGGACAGCCCCAGCATTTT.